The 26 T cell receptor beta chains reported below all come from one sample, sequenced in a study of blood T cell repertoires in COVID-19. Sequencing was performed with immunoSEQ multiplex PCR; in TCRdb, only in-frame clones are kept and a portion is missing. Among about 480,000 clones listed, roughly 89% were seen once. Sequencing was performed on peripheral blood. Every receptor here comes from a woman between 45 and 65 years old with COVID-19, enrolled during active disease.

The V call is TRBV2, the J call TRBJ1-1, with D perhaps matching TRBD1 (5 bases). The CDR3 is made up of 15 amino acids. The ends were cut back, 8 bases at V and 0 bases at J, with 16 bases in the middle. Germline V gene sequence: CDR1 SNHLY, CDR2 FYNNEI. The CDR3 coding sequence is TGTGCCAGCCGACAGCAGTTTTTCATGAACACTGAAGCTTTCTTT. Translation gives CASRQQFFMNTEAFF. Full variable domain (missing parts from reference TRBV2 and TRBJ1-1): EPEVTQTPSHQVTQMGQEVILRCVPISNHLYFYWYRQILGQKVEFLVSFYNNEISEKSEIFDDQFSVERPDGSNFTLKIRSTKLEDSAMYFCASRQQFFMNTEAFFGQGTRLTVV.

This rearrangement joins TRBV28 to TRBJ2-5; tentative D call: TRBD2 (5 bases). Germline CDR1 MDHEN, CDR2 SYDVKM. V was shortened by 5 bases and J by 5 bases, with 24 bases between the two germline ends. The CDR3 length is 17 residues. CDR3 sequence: CASSPGLPFIATETQYF. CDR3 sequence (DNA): TGTGCCAGCAGTCCAGGACTTCCTTTTATAGCCACGGAGACCCAGTACTTC.

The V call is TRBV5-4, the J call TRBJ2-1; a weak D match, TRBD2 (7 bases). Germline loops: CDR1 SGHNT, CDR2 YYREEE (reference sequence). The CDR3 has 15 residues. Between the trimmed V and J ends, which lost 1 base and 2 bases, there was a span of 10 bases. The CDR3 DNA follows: TGTGCCAGCAGCTTGCGGGGGGCCCCCTACAATGAGCAGTTCTTC. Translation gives CASSLRGAPYNEQFF. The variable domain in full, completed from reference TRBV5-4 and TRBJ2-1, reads ETGVTQSPTHLIKTRGQQVTLRCSSQSGHNTVSWYQQALGQGPQFIFQYYREEENGRGNFPPRFSGLQFPNYSSELNVNALELDDSALYLCASSLRGAPYNEQFFGPGTRLTVL.

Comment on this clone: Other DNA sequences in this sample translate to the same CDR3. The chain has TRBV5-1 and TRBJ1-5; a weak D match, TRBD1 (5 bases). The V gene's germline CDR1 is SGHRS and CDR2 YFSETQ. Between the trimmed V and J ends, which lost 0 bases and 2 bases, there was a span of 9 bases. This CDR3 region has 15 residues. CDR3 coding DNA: TGCGCCAGCAGCTTGGGTCAGGGCGGCAATCAGCCCCAGCATTTT. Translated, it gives CASSLGQGGNQPQHF.

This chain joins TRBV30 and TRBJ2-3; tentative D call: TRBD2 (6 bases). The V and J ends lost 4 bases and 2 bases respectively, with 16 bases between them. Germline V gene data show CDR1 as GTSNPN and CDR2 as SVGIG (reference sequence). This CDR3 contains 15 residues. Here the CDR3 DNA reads TGTGCCTGGAAGGAGATAGCGGATCTCACAGATACGCAGTATTTT. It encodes CAWKEIADLTDTQYF.

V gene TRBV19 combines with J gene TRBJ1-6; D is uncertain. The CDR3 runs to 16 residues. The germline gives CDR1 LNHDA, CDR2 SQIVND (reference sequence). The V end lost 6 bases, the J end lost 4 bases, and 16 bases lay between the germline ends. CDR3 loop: CASRRSQNSYNSPLHF. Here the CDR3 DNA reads TGTGCCAGTAGGAGGAGCCAAAATTCTTATAATTCACCCCTCCACTTT.

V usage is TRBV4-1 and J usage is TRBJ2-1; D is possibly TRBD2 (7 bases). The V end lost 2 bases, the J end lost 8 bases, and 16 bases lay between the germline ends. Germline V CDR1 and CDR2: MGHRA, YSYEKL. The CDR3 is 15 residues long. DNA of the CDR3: TGCGCCAGCAGCCAATTAGGGGGGGTATGGGATGAGCAGTTCTTC. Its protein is CASSQLGGVWDEQFF.

The CDR3 here is CASNGDGREAFF. DNA of the CDR3: TGTGCCAGCAACGGCGATGGGCGCGAAGCTTTCTTT. The chain is built from TRBV25-1 and TRBJ1-1; no clear D. Trimming left V 7 bases short and J 8 bases short, with 14 bases between. The CDR3 sequence is 12 residues long. Germline values: CDR1 MGHDK, CDR2 SYGVNS.

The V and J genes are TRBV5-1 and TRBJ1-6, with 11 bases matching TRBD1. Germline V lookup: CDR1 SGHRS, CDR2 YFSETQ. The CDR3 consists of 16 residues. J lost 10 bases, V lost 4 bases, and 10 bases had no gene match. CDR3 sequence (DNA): TGCGCCAGCAGCGTGGACAGGGGGCGAGATTCGTCACCCCTCCACTTT. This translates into CASSVDRGRDSSPLHF.

CDR3 DNA sequence: TGTGCCAGCAGCCCGTACTTGAACACTGAAGCTTTCTTT. Protein sequence: CASSPYLNTEAFF. This chain connects TRBV9 to TRBJ1-1; D unclear. Trimming took 4 bases from V and 0 from J, leaving 7 bases between them. The CDR3 is 13 residues long. In germline, CDR1 is SGDLS, CDR2 YYNGEE.

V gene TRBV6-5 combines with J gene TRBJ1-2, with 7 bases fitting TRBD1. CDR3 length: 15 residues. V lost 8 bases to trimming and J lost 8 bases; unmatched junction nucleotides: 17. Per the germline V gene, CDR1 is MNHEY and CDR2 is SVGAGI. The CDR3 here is CASLPVLRDSGGYTF. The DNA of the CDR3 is TGTGCCAGCCTGCCGGTTCTCCGGGACAGTGGCGGCTACACCTTC.

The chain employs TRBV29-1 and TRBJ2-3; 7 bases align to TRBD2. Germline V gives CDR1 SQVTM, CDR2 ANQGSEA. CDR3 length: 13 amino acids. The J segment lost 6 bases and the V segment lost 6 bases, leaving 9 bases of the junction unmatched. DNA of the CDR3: TGCAGCGTGGGGGAAGGTAGCGGGGATACGCAGTATTTT. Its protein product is CSVGEGSGDTQYF.

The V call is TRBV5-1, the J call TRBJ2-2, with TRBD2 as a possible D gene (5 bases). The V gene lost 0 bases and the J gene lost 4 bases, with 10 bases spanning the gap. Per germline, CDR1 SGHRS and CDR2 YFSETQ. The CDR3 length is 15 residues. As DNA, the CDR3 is TGCGCCAGCAGCTTGGGGTCCGCGGGCACCGGGGAGCTGTTTTTT. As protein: CASSLGSAGTGELFF. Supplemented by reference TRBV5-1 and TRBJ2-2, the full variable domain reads KAGVTQTPRYLIKTRGQQVTLSCSPISGHRSVSWYQQTPGQGLQFLFEYFSETQRNKGNFPGRFSGRQFSNSRSEMNVSTLELGDSALYLCASSLGSAGTGELFFGEGSRLTVL.

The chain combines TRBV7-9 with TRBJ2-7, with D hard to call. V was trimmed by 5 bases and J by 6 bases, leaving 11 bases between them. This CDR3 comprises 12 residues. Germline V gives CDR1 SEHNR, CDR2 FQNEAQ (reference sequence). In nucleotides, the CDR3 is TGTGCCAGCAGCCCAAGACTGGGCGAGCAGTACTTC. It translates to CASSPRLGEQYF.

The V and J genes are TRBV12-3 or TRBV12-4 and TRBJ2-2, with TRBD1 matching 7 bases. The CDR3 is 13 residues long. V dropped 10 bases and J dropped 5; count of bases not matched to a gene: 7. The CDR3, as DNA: TGTGCCATCTGGACAGGATGGACCGGGGAGCTGTTTTTT. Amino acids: CAIWTGWTGELFF.

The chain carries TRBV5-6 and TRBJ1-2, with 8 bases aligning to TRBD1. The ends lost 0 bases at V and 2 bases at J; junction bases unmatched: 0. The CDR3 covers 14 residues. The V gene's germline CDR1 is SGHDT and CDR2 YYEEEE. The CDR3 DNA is TGTGCCAGCAGCTTGGGACAGGGGAACTATGGCTACACCTTC. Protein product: CASSLGQGNYGYTF.

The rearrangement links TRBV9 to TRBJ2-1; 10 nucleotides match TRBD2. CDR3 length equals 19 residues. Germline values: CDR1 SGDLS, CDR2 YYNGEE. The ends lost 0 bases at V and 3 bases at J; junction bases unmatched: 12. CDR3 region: CASSVDPSGGFEGYNEQFF. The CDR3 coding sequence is TGTGCCAGCAGCGTAGATCCTAGCGGGGGCTTCGAAGGCTACAATGAGCAGTTCTTC. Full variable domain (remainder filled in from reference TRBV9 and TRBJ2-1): DSGVTQTPKHLITATGQRVTLRCSPRSGDLSVYWYQQSLDQGLQFLIQYYNGEERAKGNILERFSAQQFPDLHSELNLSSLELGDSALYFCASSVDPSGGFEGYNEQFFGPGTRLTVL.

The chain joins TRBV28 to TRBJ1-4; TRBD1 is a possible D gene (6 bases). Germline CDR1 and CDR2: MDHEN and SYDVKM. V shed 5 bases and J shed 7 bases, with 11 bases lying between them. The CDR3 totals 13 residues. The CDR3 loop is CASSPDRFEKLFF. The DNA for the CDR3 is TGTGCCAGCAGTCCCGACAGGTTTGAAAAACTGTTTTTT. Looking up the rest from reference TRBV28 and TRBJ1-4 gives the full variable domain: DVKVTQSSRYLVKRTGEKVFLECVQDMDHENMFWYRQDPGLGLRLIYFSYDVKMKEKGDIPEGYSVSREKKERFSLILESASTNQTSMYLCASSPDRFEKLFFGSGTQLSVL.

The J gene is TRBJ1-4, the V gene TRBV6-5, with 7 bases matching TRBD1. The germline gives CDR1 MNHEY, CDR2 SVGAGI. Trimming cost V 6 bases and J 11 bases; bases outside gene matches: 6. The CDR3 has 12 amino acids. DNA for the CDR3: TGTGCCAGCAGCAAAACAGGGGATAAACTGTTTTTT. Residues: CASSKTGDKLFF.

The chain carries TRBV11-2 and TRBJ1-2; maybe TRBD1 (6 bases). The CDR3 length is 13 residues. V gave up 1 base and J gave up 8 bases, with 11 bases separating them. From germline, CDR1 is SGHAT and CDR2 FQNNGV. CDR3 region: CASSLVGGAGYTF. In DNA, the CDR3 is TGTGCCAGCAGCTTAGTTGGGGGCGCGGGCTACACCTTC.

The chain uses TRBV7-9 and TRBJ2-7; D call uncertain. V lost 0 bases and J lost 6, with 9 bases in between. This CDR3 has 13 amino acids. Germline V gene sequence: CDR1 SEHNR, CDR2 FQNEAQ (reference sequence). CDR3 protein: CASSLARKVEQYF. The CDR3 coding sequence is TGTGCCAGCAGCTTAGCGCGGAAGGTCGAGCAGTACTTC. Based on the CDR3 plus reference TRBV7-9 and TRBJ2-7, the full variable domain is DTGVSQNPRHKITKRGQNVTFRCDPISEHNRLYWYRQTLGQGPEFLTYFQNEAQLEKSRLLSDRFSAERPKGSFSTLEIQRTEQGDSAMYLCASSLARKVEQYFGPGTRLTVT.

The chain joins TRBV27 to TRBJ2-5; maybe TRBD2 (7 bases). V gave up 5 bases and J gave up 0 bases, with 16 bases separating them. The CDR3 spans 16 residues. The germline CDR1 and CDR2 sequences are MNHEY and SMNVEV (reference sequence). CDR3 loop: CASSPRGGGHQETQYF. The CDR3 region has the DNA TGTGCCAGCAGTCCCCGGGGCGGGGGCCACCAAGAGACCCAGTACTTC.

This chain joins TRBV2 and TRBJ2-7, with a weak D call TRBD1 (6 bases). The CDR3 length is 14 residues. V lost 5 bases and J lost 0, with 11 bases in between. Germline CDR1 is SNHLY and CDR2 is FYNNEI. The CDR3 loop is CASSIQGISYEQYF. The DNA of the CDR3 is TGTGCCAGCAGTATACAGGGTATCTCCTACGAGCAGTACTTC.

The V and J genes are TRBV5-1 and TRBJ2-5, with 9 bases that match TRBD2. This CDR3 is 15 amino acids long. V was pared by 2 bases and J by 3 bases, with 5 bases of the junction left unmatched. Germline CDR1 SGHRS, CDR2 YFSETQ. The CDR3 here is CASSFAGGPEETQYF. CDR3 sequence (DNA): TGCGCCAGCAGCTTTGCGGGGGGGCCAGAAGAGACCCAGTACTTC.

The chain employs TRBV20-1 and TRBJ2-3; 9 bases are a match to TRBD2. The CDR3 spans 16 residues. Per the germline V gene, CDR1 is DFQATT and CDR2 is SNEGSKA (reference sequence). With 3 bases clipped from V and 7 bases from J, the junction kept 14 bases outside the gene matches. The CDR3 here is CSASSGGPQGINTQYF. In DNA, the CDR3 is TGCAGTGCTAGTAGCGGGGGCCCCCAGGGAATTAATACGCAGTATTTT.

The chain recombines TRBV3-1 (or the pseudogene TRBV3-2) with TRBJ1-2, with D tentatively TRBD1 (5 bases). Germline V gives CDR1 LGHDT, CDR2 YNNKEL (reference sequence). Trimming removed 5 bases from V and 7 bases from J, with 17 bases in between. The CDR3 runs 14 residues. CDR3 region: CASSFRGDAGGYTF. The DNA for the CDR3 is TGTGCCAGCAGCTTCCGGGGGGACGCGGGTGGCTACACCTTC.